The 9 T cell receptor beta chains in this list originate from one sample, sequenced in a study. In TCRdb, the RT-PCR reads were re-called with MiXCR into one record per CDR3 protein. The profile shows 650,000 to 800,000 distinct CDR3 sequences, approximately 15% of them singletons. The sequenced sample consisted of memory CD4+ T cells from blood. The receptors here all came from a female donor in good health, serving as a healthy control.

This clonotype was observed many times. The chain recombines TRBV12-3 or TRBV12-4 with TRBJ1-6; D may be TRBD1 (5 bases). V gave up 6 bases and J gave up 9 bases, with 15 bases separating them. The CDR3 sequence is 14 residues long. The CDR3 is CASRQATGGSPLHF. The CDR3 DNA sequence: TGTGCCAGCAGACAGGCAACGGGGGGTTCACCCCTCCACTTT.

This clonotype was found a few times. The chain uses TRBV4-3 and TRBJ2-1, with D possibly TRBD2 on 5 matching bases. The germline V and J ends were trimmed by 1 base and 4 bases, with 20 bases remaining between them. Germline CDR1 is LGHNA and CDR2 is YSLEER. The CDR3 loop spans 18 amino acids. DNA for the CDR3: TGCGCCAGCAGCCAAGGTGCCCCGGCGGGCCTATTTTACAATGAGCAGTTCTTC. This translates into CASSQGAPAGLFYNEQFF.

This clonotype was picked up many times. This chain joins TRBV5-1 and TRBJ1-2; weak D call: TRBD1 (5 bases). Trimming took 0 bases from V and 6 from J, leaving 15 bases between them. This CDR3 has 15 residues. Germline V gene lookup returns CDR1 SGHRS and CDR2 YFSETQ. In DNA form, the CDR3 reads TGCGCCAGCAGCTTGGTTCCAGGGAGAGAAGATGGCTACACCTTC. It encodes CASSLVPGREDGYTF.

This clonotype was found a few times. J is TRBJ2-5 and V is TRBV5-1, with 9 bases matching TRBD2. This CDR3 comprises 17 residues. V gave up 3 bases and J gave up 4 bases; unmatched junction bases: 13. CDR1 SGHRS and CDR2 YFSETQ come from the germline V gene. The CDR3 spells CASSSQQREALRETQYF. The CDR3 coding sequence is TGCGCCAGCAGCTCCCAGCAGCGGGAGGCCCTGAGAGAGACCCAGTACTTC.

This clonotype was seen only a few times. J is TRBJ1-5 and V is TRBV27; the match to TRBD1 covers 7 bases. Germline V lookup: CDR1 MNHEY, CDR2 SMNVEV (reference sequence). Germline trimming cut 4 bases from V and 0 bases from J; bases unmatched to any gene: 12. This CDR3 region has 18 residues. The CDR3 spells CASSSHQTGLYSNQPQHF. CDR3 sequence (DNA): TGTGCCAGCAGTTCTCACCAGACAGGGCTATATAGCAATCAGCCCCAGCATTTT.

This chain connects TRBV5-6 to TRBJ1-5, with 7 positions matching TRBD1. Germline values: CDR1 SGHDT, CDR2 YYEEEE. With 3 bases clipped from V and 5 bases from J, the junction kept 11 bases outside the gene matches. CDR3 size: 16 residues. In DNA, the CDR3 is TGTGCCAGCAGCTCCTGGGCAGGGGGTTTCGATCAGCCCCAGCATTTT. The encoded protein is CASSSWAGGFDQPQHF.

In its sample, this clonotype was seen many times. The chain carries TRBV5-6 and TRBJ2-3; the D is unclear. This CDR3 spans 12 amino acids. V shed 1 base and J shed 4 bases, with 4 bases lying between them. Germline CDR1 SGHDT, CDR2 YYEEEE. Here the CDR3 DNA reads TGTGCCAGCAGCTTGATACCAGATACGCAGTATTTT. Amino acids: CASSLIPDTQYF.

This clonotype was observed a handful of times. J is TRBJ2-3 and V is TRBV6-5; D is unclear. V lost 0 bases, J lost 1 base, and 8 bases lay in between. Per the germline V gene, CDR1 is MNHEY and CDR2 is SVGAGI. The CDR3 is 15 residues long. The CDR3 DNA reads TGTGCCAGCAGTTACTCGCCTCGGGGCACAGATACGCAGTATTTT. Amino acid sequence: CASSYSPRGTDTQYF.

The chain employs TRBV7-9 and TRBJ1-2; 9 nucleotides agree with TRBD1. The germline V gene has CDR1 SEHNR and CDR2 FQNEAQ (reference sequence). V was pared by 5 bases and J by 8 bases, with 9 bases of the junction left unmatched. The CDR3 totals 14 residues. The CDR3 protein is CASSIQDRGGGYTF. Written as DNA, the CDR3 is TGTGCCAGCAGCATTCAGGACAGGGGTGGCGGCTACACCTTC.